The 17 T cell receptor beta chains below come from one sample, sequenced in a study of blood T cell repertoires in COVID-19. This table comes from immunoSEQ multiplex PCR, and its TCRdb copy is limited to in-frame clones, with some not included. In the table there are around 250,000 clones, less than 90% of which are singletons. The sequenced sample consisted of peripheral blood. All receptors come from a woman in her thirties or forties who had recovered from COVID-19.

The rearrangement joins TRBV19 to TRBJ1-2; D gene uncertain. Trimming removed 5 bases from V and 4 bases from J, with 8 bases in between. Germline CDR1 and CDR2: LNHDA and SQIVND (reference sequence). The CDR3 spans 12 residues. CDR3 residues: CASSSKAYGYTF. CDR3 sequence (DNA): TGTGCCAGTAGTTCAAAAGCCTATGGCTACACCTTC.

V and J are TRBV4-1 and TRBJ2-5; a possible D gene is TRBD1 (7 bases). V shed 4 bases and J shed 4 bases, with 19 bases lying between them. The CDR3 totals 16 residues. Germline CDR1 is MGHRA and CDR2 is YSYEKL. CDR3 protein: CASSRLEGAERETQYF. CDR3 DNA sequence: TGCGCCAGCAGCCGACTGGAGGGGGCGGAGCGAGAGACCCAGTACTTC.

The chain recombines TRBV28 with TRBJ1-2, with TRBD1 identical over 9 bases. Per germline, CDR1 MDHEN and CDR2 SYDVKM. This CDR3 has 14 amino acids. Trimming cost V 4 bases and J 8 bases; bases outside gene matches: 8. The CDR3 here is CASSYSTGGYGYTF. The DNA for the CDR3 is TGTGCCAGCAGTTATTCGACAGGGGGTTACGGCTACACCTTC.

The V call is TRBV5-5, the J call TRBJ1-5; TRBD1 is a possible D gene (5 bases). Germline CDR1 and CDR2: SGHKS and YYEKEE (reference sequence). The CDR3 consists of 16 residues. Trimming stripped 2 bases from V and 4 bases from J, with 16 bases between. As DNA, the CDR3 is TGTGCCAGCAGCTTCTGGGGCGGGGTGATGAATCAGCCCCAGCATTTT. Residues: CASSFWGGVMNQPQHF. The full variable domain, completed using reference TRBV5-5 and TRBJ1-5, is DAGVTQSPTHLIKTRGQQVTLRCSPISGHKSVSWYQQVLGQGPQFIFQYYEKEERGRGNFPDRFSARQFPNYSSELNVNALLLGDSALYLCASSFWGGVMNQPQHFGDGTRLSIL.

The rearrangement uses TRBV28 and TRBJ1-2, with D maybe TRBD1 (5 bases). The CDR3 consists of 13 residues. Germline CDR1 and CDR2: MDHEN and SYDVKM. With 3 bases removed from V and 4 bases from J, the gap between germline ends came to 9 bases. The CDR3 here is CASSLAGPYGYTF. CDR3 in DNA: TGTGCCAGCAGTTTGGCAGGGCCCTATGGCTACACCTTC.

The CDR3: CASSLEGVTQYF. The CDR3 DNA follows: TGTGCCAGCAGTTTAGAGGGGGTGACCCAGTACTTC. The chain recombines TRBV12-3 or TRBV12-4 with TRBJ2-5; perhaps TRBD1 as D (6 bases). Deletions cut 1 base from V and 7 bases from J, with 7 bases between. The CDR3 spans 12 residues.

This sequence joins TRBV28 and TRBJ1-6, with 7 bases lining up with TRBD1. This CDR3 region has 13 residues. Germline assignment: CDR1 MDHEN and CDR2 SYDVKM. Unmatched junction bases numbered 2, after V lost 5 bases and J lost 7 bases. CDR3 sequence reads: CASSPQGNSPLHF. The CDR3 coding sequence is TGTGCCAGCAGTCCACAGGGGAATTCACCCCTCCACTTT. The variable domain in full, with the rest retrieved from reference TRBV28 and TRBJ1-6, is DVKVTQSSRYLVKRTGEKVFLECVQDMDHENMFWYRQDPGLGLRLIYFSYDVKMKEKGDIPEGYSVSREKKERFSLILESASTNQTSMYLCASSPQGNSPLHFGNGTRLTVT.

This sequence joins TRBV18 and TRBJ2-5, with D tentatively TRBD1 (7 bases). This CDR3 has 15 residues. V lost 0 bases and J lost 3, with 11 bases in between. Germline CDR1 is KGHSH and CDR2 is LQKENI. The CDR3 DNA is TGTGCCAGCTCACCACCAGGGGGCGGGAAAGAGACCCAGTACTTC. Translation gives CASSPPGGGKETQYF. Together with reference TRBV18 and TRBJ2-5, the CDR3 gives the full variable domain: NAGVMQNPRHLVRRRGQEARLRCSPMKGHSHVYWYRQLPEEGLKFMVYLQKENIIDESGMPKERFSAEFPKEGPSILRIQQVVRGDSAAYFCASSPPGGGKETQYFGPGTRLLVL.

The chain employs TRBV29-1 and TRBJ1-3; D is uncertain. The V and J ends lost 1 base and 0 bases respectively, with 7 bases between them. CDR1 is SQVTM, CDR2 ANQGSEA, per germline. The CDR3 loop spans 14 amino acids. The CDR3 nucleotides are TGCAGCGTTGAAGGAGAGAACTCTGGAAACACCATATATTTT. The encoded protein is CSVEGENSGNTIYF.

The V and J genes are TRBV6-5 and TRBJ2-7; 9 bases are shared with TRBD1. The V segment lost 0 bases and the J segment 1 base; nucleotides outside the gene matches: 1. Germline V gene lookup returns CDR1 MNHEY and CDR2 SVGAGI. This CDR3 has 15 amino acids. CDR3 in amino acids: CASSYSGTGSYEQYF. The CDR3 DNA reads TGTGCCAGCAGTTACTCCGGGACAGGGTCCTACGAGCAGTACTTC.

The rearrangement links TRBV7-7 to TRBJ2-5; 7 bases are shared with TRBD1. V gave up 5 bases and J gave up 3 bases; unmatched junction bases: 3. In germline, CDR1 is SSHAT, CDR2 FNYEAQ (reference sequence). The CDR3 is 13 residues long. CDR3 loop: CASSTDREETQYF. CDR3 sequence (DNA): TGTGCCAGCAGCACCGACAGGGAAGAGACCCAGTACTTC.

The V call is TRBV28, the J call TRBJ2-2, with 9 bases identical to TRBD1. Trimming took 7 bases from V and 7 from J; bases not matched to a gene: 19. The CDR3 totals 18 residues. The germline gives CDR1 MDHEN, CDR2 SYDVKM. CDR3 region: CASTGMIGTGSSGGELFF. CDR3 in DNA: TGTGCCAGCACCGGCATGATCGGGACAGGGTCCTCCGGCGGGGAGCTGTTTTTT.

The V and J genes are TRBV10-2 and TRBJ2-7, with a weak D call TRBD1 (5 bases). CDR3 length: 13 residues. CDR1 is WSHSY, CDR2 SAAADI, per germline. With 7 bases removed from V and 3 bases from J, the gap between germline ends came to 13 bases. In nucleotides, the CDR3 is TGCGCCAGCATTCGGACGGACAACTACGAGCAGTACTTC. Translating it yields CASIRTDNYEQYF.

This sequence joins TRBV5-1 and TRBJ2-1; TRBD2 agrees at 8 bases. The V segment lost 4 bases and the J segment 6 bases; nucleotides outside the gene matches: 9. The germline gives CDR1 SGHRS, CDR2 YFSETQ. The CDR3 extends over 15 amino acids. The CDR3 protein is CASSPGGNAPNEQFF. The CDR3 region has the DNA TGCGCCAGCAGCCCGGGGGGGAACGCCCCCAATGAGCAGTTCTTC.

The rearrangement joins TRBV5-1 to TRBJ1-2; 7 bases are a match to TRBD1. Losses at the gene ends were 0 bases for V and 4 bases for J; bases not matched to a gene: 6. This CDR3 spans 15 amino acids. CDR1 is SGHRS and CDR2 is YFSETQ in the germline V gene. The CDR3 DNA follows: TGCGCCAGCAGCTTGGAGTCGAGACAGGGCTATGGCTACACCTTC. It yields the protein CASSLESRQGYGYTF.

The chain is built from TRBV3-1 (or the pseudogene TRBV3-2) and TRBJ2-1, with D unresolved. Germline V gives CDR1 LGHDT, CDR2 YNNKEL (reference sequence). The CDR3 runs 20 residues. V gave up 0 bases and J gave up 3 bases, with 24 bases separating them. The CDR3 DNA follows: TGTGCCAGCAGCCAAGATTTAAGGCAGGCGACCGTAGAAGACTACAATGAGCAGTTCTTC. Translation: CASSQDLRQATVEDYNEQFF.

The chain recombines TRBV28 with TRBJ2-2; the match to TRBD1 covers 10 bases. Unmatched junction bases numbered 4, after V lost 5 bases and J lost 1 base. This CDR3 contains 16 residues. Germline V gives CDR1 MDHEN, CDR2 SYDVKM. The CDR3 coding sequence is TGTGCCAGCAGTATCCGGACAGGGGGGAACACCGGGGAGCTGTTTTTT. This translates into CASSIRTGGNTGELFF.